The 30 T cell receptor beta chains presented below share a single source sample, sequenced in a study of CD8 T cells in Susac syndrome. Reverse transcription of roughly 0.5 to 1 ug RNA used random hexamers. TCRdb reprocessed the immunoSEQ multiplex PCR reads via MiXCR and lists one record per CDR3 protein. The sample has under 150,000 distinct CDR3 sequences, 65% to 90% seen once. The sequenced sample was CD8+ T cells from PBMCs. The receptors originated from a human donor with multiple sclerosis.

The chain is built from TRBV5-4 and TRBJ2-5; D uncertain. Germline V gives CDR1 SGHNT, CDR2 YYREEE (reference sequence). The CDR3 consists of 11 residues. Trimming stripped 6 bases from V and 6 bases from J, with 9 bases between. DNA of the CDR3: TGTGCCAGCAACAAAGGGCAGACCCAGTACTTC. It codes for CASNKGQTQYF.

This chain joins TRBV12-3 or TRBV12-4 and TRBJ2-5; 13 bases match TRBD2. The V gene end was trimmed by 6 bases and the J gene end by 2 bases; junction bases not matched to a gene: 15. The CDR3 totals 19 residues. CDR3 DNA: TGTGCCAGCAGCAATACCCTCCTGGGACTAGCGGGGATACAAGAGACCCAGTACTTC. Amino acids: CASSNTLLGLAGIQETQYF.

The rearrangement joins TRBV5-6 to TRBJ2-5; D is ambiguous. The CDR3 has 13 amino acids. The germline V gene encodes CDR1 SGHDT and CDR2 YYEEEE. With 0 bases removed from V and 0 bases from J, the gap between germline ends came to 3 bases. The CDR3 is CASSLANQETQYF. The CDR3 DNA is TGTGCCAGCAGCTTGGCGAACCAAGAGACCCAGTACTTC.

The chain recombines TRBV15 with TRBJ1-3, with a tentative D call TRBD1 (5 bases). Germline values: CDR1 LNHNV, CDR2 YYDKDF (reference sequence). The CDR3 runs to 17 residues. Trimming removed 0 bases from V and 0 bases from J, with 12 bases in between. The CDR3 nucleotides read TGTGCCACCAGCAGAGATTGGGGCTCTAGCTCTGGAAACACCATATATTTT. It yields the protein CATSRDWGSSSGNTIYF.

The genes are TRBV10-3 and TRBJ2-5, with D possibly being TRBD1 or TRBD2 (5 bases each). Germline loops: CDR1 ENHRY, CDR2 SYGVKD. This CDR3 contains 15 residues. V was shortened by 3 bases and J by 5 bases, with 16 bases between the two germline ends. The CDR3 sequence is CAISEEGLGVETQYF. CDR3 coding DNA: TGTGCCATCAGTGAAGAGGGGTTGGGTGTGGAGACCCAGTACTTC.

Details on this clonotype: Germline is not matched at one junction end, which may reflect a read error. V is TRBV13 and J is TRBJ2-1; 9 bases line up with TRBD2. This CDR3 contains 13 residues. Germline CDR1 PRHDT, CDR2 FYEKMQ (reference sequence). In DNA, the CDR3 is TGTGCCAGCAGATTAGCGGGGGCGAATGAGCAGTTCTTC. Residues: CASRLAGANEQFF.

V and J are TRBV29-1 and TRBJ2-1; 8 bases align to TRBD2. V shed 2 bases, J shed 2 bases, and the junction held 2 bases outside the gene matches. The germline V gene encodes CDR1 SQVTM and CDR2 ANQGSEA. The CDR3 runs 14 residues. CDR3 DNA sequence: TGCAGCGTTGAAAGAGCGGGAGCCTACAATGAGCAGTTCTTC. It yields the protein CSVERAGAYNEQFF.

V usage is TRBV10-2 and J usage is TRBJ1-1, with TRBD1 as a possible D gene (6 bases). CDR1 and CDR2 from the germline V gene are WSHSY and SAAADI. The CDR3 is 11 amino acids. The V and J ends lost 10 bases and 8 bases respectively, with 14 bases between them. CDR3 sequence reads: CATTFGGEAFF. As DNA, the CDR3 is TGCGCCACCACTTTCGGGGGCGAAGCTTTCTTT.

The J gene is TRBJ2-7, the V gene TRBV20-1; 8 bases align to TRBD1. Germline loops: CDR1 DFQATT, CDR2 SNEGSKA (reference sequence). The trim removed 3 bases at V and 6 bases at J, leaving 13 bases unmatched. The CDR3 contains 15 residues. This chain's CDR3 is CSARDSRTGRREQYF. For the CDR3, the DNA is TGCAGTGCTAGGGATTCCCGGACAGGGAGGCGCGAGCAGTACTTC.

J is TRBJ2-6 and V is TRBV9; 10 bases agree with TRBD2. CDR3 length: 20 amino acids. Germline CDR1 SGDLS, CDR2 YYNGEE. Trimming at V came to 0 bases and at J to 0 bases, leaving 9 bases not matched to a gene. CDR3 in amino acids: CASSVALAGFLSSGANVLTF. In DNA, the CDR3 is TGTGCCAGCAGCGTAGCACTAGCGGGGTTTTTATCCTCTGGGGCCAACGTCCTGACTTTC.

The chain is built from TRBV6-1 and TRBJ2-7; the D is unclear. Germline loops: CDR1 MNHNS, CDR2 SASEGT. The V and J ends lost 4 bases and 4 bases respectively, with 8 bases between them. The CDR3 is 12 amino acids. The DNA of the CDR3 is TGTGCCAGCAGTGGCCTCGATTACGAGCAGTACTTC. Its protein is CASSGLDYEQYF.

The chain recombines TRBV6-5 with TRBJ2-5; 13 positions agree with TRBD2. Trimming at V came to 2 bases and at J to 3 bases, leaving 6 bases not matched to a gene. This CDR3 is 17 amino acids long. In germline, CDR1 is MNHEY, CDR2 SVGAGI. CDR3 in DNA: TGTGCCAGCAGTTACCTACTAGCGGGAGGGGATGAAGAGACCCAGTACTTC. Encoded protein: CASSYLLAGGDEETQYF.

This clonotype was seen once. J is TRBJ2-5 and V is TRBV12-3 or TRBV12-4; TRBD1 or TRBD2 may be the D gene (6 bases each). The germline V and J ends were trimmed by 6 bases and 1 base, with 18 bases remaining between them. CDR3 length equals 16 residues. The DNA for the CDR3 is TGTGCCAGCAGGGAGACGGGAGAAGGGGGCCAAGAGACCCAGTACTTC. Translating gives CASRETGEGGQETQYF.

The chain has TRBV7-9 and TRBJ2-2, with D perhaps TRBD2 (6 bases). Deletions cut 10 bases from V and 4 bases from J, with 10 bases between. The CDR3 runs 12 residues. From germline, CDR1 is SEHNR and CDR2 FQNEAQ (reference sequence). This CDR3 is CATGGFTGELFF. CDR3 DNA sequence: TGTGCCACCGGGGGTTTCACCGGGGAGCTGTTTTTT.

This sequence joins TRBV13 and TRBJ1-2, with D possibly TRBD1 on 5 matching bases. In germline, CDR1 is PRHDT, CDR2 FYEKMQ (reference sequence). Trimming removed 1 base from V and 7 bases from J, with 19 bases in between. There are 16 residues in the CDR3. The CDR3 DNA reads TGTGCCAGCAGCTTAGAGTCATCAGGGCACAGCCGTGGCTACACCTTC. This gives the protein CASSLESSGHSRGYTF.

This clonotype has a handful of counts. This rearrangement joins TRBV7-2 to TRBJ1-1; unclear D gene. The germline CDR1 and CDR2 sequences are SGHTA and FQGNSA. There are 12 residues in the CDR3. V lost 3 bases to trimming and J lost 3 bases, with 5 bases between them. CDR3 sequence: CASSLAYTEAFF. The DNA for the CDR3 is TGTGCCAGCAGCTTGGCTTACACTGAAGCTTTCTTT.

The V and J genes are TRBV12-3 or TRBV12-4 and TRBJ2-5, with unresolved D. Trimming took 6 bases from V and 2 from J, leaving 13 bases between them. The CDR3 has 14 amino acids. CDR3 in amino acids: CASSKLLRQETQYF. CDR3 coding DNA: TGTGCCAGCAGCAAACTACTAAGACAAGAGACCCAGTACTTC.

The chain combines TRBV7-2 with TRBJ2-7; D perhaps matches TRBD1 (6 bases). Between the trimmed V and J ends, which lost 6 bases and 3 bases, there was a span of 12 bases. The CDR3 is 13 residues long. Germline loops: CDR1 SGHTA, CDR2 FQGNSA. The CDR3 is CASSIGQYYEQYF. The CDR3 bases are TGTGCCAGCAGTATAGGACAGTACTACGAGCAGTACTTC.

This clonotype was found once. The CDR3 loop reads CASSPRTGGAEQFF. CDR3 bases: TGTGCCAGCAGCCCAAGGACAGGGGGCGCTGAGCAGTTCTTC. The chain has TRBV7-9 and TRBJ2-1, with 11 positions matching TRBD1. The trim removed 5 bases at V and 9 bases at J, leaving 6 bases unmatched. CDR3 length: 14 residues. Germline assignment: CDR1 SEHNR and CDR2 FQNEAQ (reference sequence). The entire variable domain, with the rest obtained from reference TRBV7-9 and TRBJ2-1, is as follows: DTGVSQNPRHKITKRGQNVTFRCDPISEHNRLYWYRQTLGQGPEFLTYFQNEAQLEKSRLLSDRFSAERPKGSFSTLEIQRTEQGDSAMYLCASSPRTGGAEQFFGPGTRLTVL.

The rearrangement links TRBV5-8 to TRBJ1-5; D may be TRBD1 (5 bases). This CDR3 region has 15 residues. Trimming removed 0 bases from V and 2 bases from J, with 9 bases in between. Looked up from germline, CDR1 is SGHTS and CDR2 is YDEGEE. CDR3: CASSLAGARNQPQHF. The CDR3 nucleotides are TGTGCCAGCAGCTTGGCCGGGGCCCGCAATCAGCCCCAGCATTTT.

The V call is TRBV5-5, the J call TRBJ1-5; D not resolved. V lost 0 bases to trimming and J lost 2 bases, with 12 bases between them. The CDR3 spans 16 residues. CDR1 and CDR2 (germline): SGHKS, YYEKEE (reference sequence). The CDR3 is CASSLAGWQRNQPQHF. Written as DNA, the CDR3 is TGTGCCAGCAGCTTGGCCGGTTGGCAGCGCAATCAGCCCCAGCATTTT.

This clonotype was seen only a few times. This chain joins TRBV2 and TRBJ1-1, with a possible D match to TRBD1 (6 bases). This CDR3 contains 15 residues. Germline V gives CDR1 SNHLY, CDR2 FYNNEI. V dropped 5 bases and J dropped 0 bases, with 13 bases sitting between them. The CDR3: CASSFLQGLNTEAFF. Here the CDR3 DNA reads TGTGCCAGCAGTTTTTTACAGGGCTTGAACACTGAAGCTTTCTTT.

This chain connects TRBV11-2 to TRBJ2-2; D is perhaps TRBD2 (6 bases). V lost 1 base and J lost 1, with 10 bases in between. This CDR3 is 16 amino acids long. Per germline, CDR1 SGHAT and CDR2 FQNNGV. CDR3 sequence reads: CASSLGAGKNTGELFF. The CDR3 region has the DNA TGTGCCAGCAGCTTAGGTGCGGGGAAGAACACCGGGGAGCTGTTTTTT.

J is TRBJ2-7 and V is TRBV20-1; TRBD1 aligns across 8 bases. CDR1 and CDR2 from the germline V gene are DFQATT and SNEGSKA (reference sequence). The CDR3 spans 16 residues. V shed 0 bases, J shed 2 bases, and the junction held 9 bases outside the gene matches. The CDR3 nucleotides are TGCAGTGCTAGAGATCAGGGGGCAGCTCTAACCTACGAGCAGTACTTC. It yields the protein CSARDQGAALTYEQYF.

V usage is TRBV6-2 or TRBV6-3 and J usage is TRBJ2-7; no definite D call. The CDR3 runs 13 residues. CDR1 MNHEY and CDR2 SVGEGT come from the germline V gene. Trimming removed 0 bases at V and 3 bases at J, with 6 bases between. As DNA, the CDR3 is TGTGCCAGCAGTTACTCGACAAACTACGAGCAGTACGTC. Translating gives CASSYSTNYEQYV.

The chain has TRBV2 and TRBJ2-2, with D tentatively TRBD1 (5 bases). The CDR3 length is 13 residues. The ends were cut back, 7 bases at V and 2 bases at J, with 8 bases in the middle. Germline V gives CDR1 SNHLY, CDR2 FYNNEI. The DNA of the CDR3 is TGTGCCAGCACTGACAGAAACACCGGGGAGCTGTTTTTT. Its protein is CASTDRNTGELFF.

This rearrangement joins TRBV7-9 to TRBJ2-3; tentative D call: TRBD2 (5 bases). V shed 6 bases and J shed 5 bases, with 9 bases lying between them. Germline CDR1 and CDR2: SEHNR and FQNEAQ (reference sequence). The CDR3 loop spans 12 amino acids. This CDR3 is CASRGVLDTQYF. The CDR3 DNA is TGTGCCAGCAGGGGAGTCCTAGATACGCAGTATTTT.

This chain uses TRBV4-1 with TRBJ2-1, with 9 bases identical to TRBD2. Trimming cost V 1 base and J 15 bases; bases outside gene matches: 16. CDR1 and CDR2 (germline): MGHRA, YSYEKL. CDR3 size: 16 residues. The CDR3 region is CASSQVHPSGGRVPFF. The CDR3 nucleotides read TGCGCCAGCAGCCAAGTCCACCCGTCCGGCGGGAGGGTCCCGTTCTTC.

The V gene is TRBV19, the J gene TRBJ2-1; D may be TRBD2 (6 bases). V lost 4 bases to trimming and J lost 5 bases, with 21 bases between them. The CDR3 totals 17 residues. Per germline, CDR1 LNHDA and CDR2 SQIVND (reference sequence). The CDR3 is CASSKPPPPGVHNEQFF. CDR3 sequence (DNA): TGTGCCAGTAGTAAACCCCCACCCCCGGGGGTTCACAATGAGCAGTTCTTC.

The sample holds one count of this clonotype. V usage is TRBV27 and J usage is TRBJ2-5; D call uncertain. This CDR3 comprises 15 residues. The germline gives CDR1 MNHEY, CDR2 SMNVEV (reference sequence). V shed 5 bases and J shed 0 bases, with 13 bases lying between them. The CDR3 loop reads CASSPLLDYQETQYF. The CDR3 nucleotides are TGTGCCAGCAGTCCCCTCCTTGATTACCAAGAGACCCAGTACTTC.